One sample yielded the 31 T cell receptor beta chains listed below, sequenced in a study of T cell responses to AZD1222 COVID-19 vaccine. Assay: immunoSEQ multiplex PCR; the TCRdb copy retains only in-frame clones and omits some. Of roughly 80,000 clones in the sample, around four fifths were seen once. The material sequenced was peripheral blood, taken on day 0 of AZD1222 vaccination. These receptors were obtained from an adult in good health.

The V gene is TRBV28, the J gene TRBJ2-6; D call uncertain. Trimming took off 7 bases at V and 4 bases at J, with 8 bases between the two ends. CDR3 length: 13 amino acids. Germline V gives CDR1 MDHEN, CDR2 SYDVKM. The CDR3: CASIRAGANVLTF. The CDR3 nucleotides are TGTGCCAGCATTCGGGCGGGGGCCAACGTCCTGACTTTC.

The chain is built from TRBV5-1 and TRBJ1-1, with unresolved D. Trimming pared 0 bases from V and 4 bases from J, leaving 7 bases between. This CDR3 spans 13 amino acids. The germline V gene encodes CDR1 SGHRS and CDR2 YFSETQ. The CDR3 sequence: CASSLGAATEAFF. CDR3 bases: TGCGCCAGCAGCTTGGGGGCGGCCACTGAAGCTTTCTTT.

The chain recombines TRBV4-1 with TRBJ1-2; 9 bases match TRBD1. The V gene's germline CDR1 is MGHRA and CDR2 YSYEKL. The trim removed 0 bases at V and 6 bases at J, leaving 11 bases unmatched. CDR3 length: 17 amino acids. The CDR3 nucleotides read TGCGCCAGCAGCCAAGAACCGGGACAGGGCCGTCGGGATGGCTACACCTTC. It codes for CASSQEPGQGRRDGYTF.

The rearrangement uses TRBV7-9 and TRBJ2-5; D not certain. Germline assignment: CDR1 SEHNR and CDR2 FQNEAQ (reference sequence). V was clipped by 7 bases and J by 1 base, with 19 bases between them. This CDR3 has 16 amino acids. CDR3 loop: CASTSLPGRLQETQYF. Here the CDR3 DNA reads TGTGCCAGCACCTCCCTTCCCGGCCGACTCCAAGAGACCCAGTACTTC.

The chain is built from TRBV5-1 and TRBJ2-3; the match to TRBD2 covers 11 bases. The CDR3 spans 16 residues. With 3 bases clipped from V and 0 bases from J, the junction kept 3 bases outside the gene matches. Germline CDR1 and CDR2: SGHRS and YFSETQ. In DNA form, the CDR3 reads TGCGCCAGCAGCTCTAGCGGGGGGCCTAGCACAGATACGCAGTATTTT. Amino acids: CASSSSGGPSTDTQYF.

This sequence joins TRBV3-1 (or the pseudogene TRBV3-2) and TRBJ2-1; 9 bases match TRBD2. With 4 bases clipped from V and 6 bases from J, the junction kept 7 bases outside the gene matches. CDR1 LGHDT and CDR2 YNNKEL come from the germline V gene (reference sequence). This CDR3 is built from 15 residues. CDR3: CASSLRGGVPNEQFF. Here the CDR3 DNA reads TGTGCCAGCAGCCTGCGCGGGGGGGTCCCCAATGAGCAGTTCTTC.

The chain has TRBV28 and TRBJ1-4; unclear D gene. The CDR3 sequence is 15 residues long. Per the germline V gene, CDR1 is MDHEN and CDR2 is SYDVKM. Trimming removed 5 bases at V and 7 bases at J, with 17 bases between. CDR3 bases: TGTGCCAGCAGTCATTTGACCGGGTCGGGTGAAAAACTGTTTTTT. Protein product: CASSHLTGSGEKLFF.

V is TRBV5-1 and J is TRBJ1-3; D unresolved. Germline CDR1 reads SGHRS; CDR2 reads YFSETQ. V dropped 0 bases and J dropped 0 bases, with 13 bases sitting between them. The CDR3 covers 17 residues. The CDR3 loop reads CASSLGLQAGSGNTIYF. The CDR3 DNA sequence: TGCGCCAGCAGCTTGGGGCTTCAGGCCGGCTCTGGAAACACCATATATTTT.

The chain combines TRBV4-3 with TRBJ2-7; 7 positions match TRBD2. The trim removed 2 bases at V and 5 bases at J, leaving 9 bases unmatched. The CDR3 totals 15 residues. The germline V gene encodes CDR1 LGHNA and CDR2 YSLEER. CDR3 sequence (DNA): TGCGCCAGCAGCCAACCTCGGACTAGTTGGAACGAGCAGTACTTC. Protein product: CASSQPRTSWNEQYF.

CDR3 residues: CASSLGLQESNEQFF. CDR3 sequence (DNA): TGCGCCAGCAGCTTGGGACTGCAGGAGAGCAATGAGCAGTTCTTC. The V gene is TRBV5-1, the J gene TRBJ2-1; D uncertain. The V end was cut by 0 bases, the J end by 6 bases, with 13 bases between. The CDR3 length is 15 residues. The V gene's germline CDR1 is SGHRS and CDR2 YFSETQ.

The rearrangement uses TRBV6-5 and TRBJ1-6; TRBD1 aligns across 8 bases. The CDR3 has 14 residues. Looked up from germline, CDR1 is MNHEY and CDR2 is SVGAGI. The J segment lost 9 bases and the V segment lost 10 bases, leaving 11 bases of the junction unmatched. This CDR3 is CATTYGQGLSPLHF. CDR3 DNA: TGTGCCACCACCTATGGACAGGGACTTTCACCCCTCCACTTT.

This clone was found a few times. The J gene is TRBJ1-2, the V gene TRBV5-8; D uncertain. From germline, CDR1 is SGHTS and CDR2 YDEGEE. V was clipped by 5 bases and J by 5 bases, with 13 bases between them. The CDR3 has 13 residues. CDR3 nucleotides: TGTGCCAGCAGTTTGATCCCGGCGTATGGCTACACCTTC. Translated: CASSLIPAYGYTF.

As DNA, the CDR3 is TGTGCCAGTAGTATTGCGGAGTTTAACTATGGCTACACCTTC. As protein: CASSIAEFNYGYTF. The chain combines TRBV19 with TRBJ1-2; D is ambiguous. V lost 3 bases, J lost 1 base, and 9 bases lay in between. The CDR3 runs to 14 residues. The germline V gene has CDR1 LNHDA and CDR2 SQIVND (reference sequence). The complete variable domain, with remaining parts taken from reference TRBV19 and TRBJ1-2, reads DGGITQSPKYLFRKEGQNVTLSCEQNLNHDAMYWYRQDPGQGLRLIYYSQIVNDFQKGDIAEGYSVSREKKESFPLTVTSAQKNPTAFYLCASSIAEFNYGYTFGSGTRLTVV.

V is TRBV5-1 and J is TRBJ2-7; a possible D gene is TRBD1 (6 bases). Trimming left V 2 bases short and J 5 bases short, with 11 bases between. Germline CDR1 SGHRS, CDR2 YFSETQ. The CDR3 runs 13 residues. CDR3 DNA: TGCGCCAGCAGCTTACAGGGTTTGGACGAGCAGTACTTC. Amino acids: CASSLQGLDEQYF.

This chain joins TRBV7-2 and TRBJ1-6; TRBD1 might be the D (5 bases). This CDR3 has 13 residues. Trimming left V 5 bases short and J 7 bases short, with 9 bases between. Per the germline V gene, CDR1 is SGHTA and CDR2 is FQGNSA. CDR3 loop: CASSRDENSPLHF. The CDR3 DNA sequence: TGTGCCAGCAGCAGGGACGAGAATTCACCCCTCCACTTT.

The CDR3 DNA is TGCGCCAGCAGCTTAGGCGTGAACAATGAGCAGTTCTTC. Protein product: CASSLGVNNEQFF. The gene calls are TRBV5-1 and TRBJ2-1; D is undetermined. V shed 2 bases and J shed 5 bases, with 8 bases lying between them. The CDR3 spans 13 residues. Germline V lookup: CDR1 SGHRS, CDR2 YFSETQ. Full variable domain (remainder filled in from reference TRBV5-1 and TRBJ2-1): KAGVTQTPRYLIKTRGQQVTLSCSPISGHRSVSWYQQTPGQGLQFLFEYFSETQRNKGNFPGRFSGRQFSNSRSEMNVSTLELGDSALYLCASSLGVNNEQFFGPGTRLTVL.

The chain carries TRBV3-1 (or the pseudogene TRBV3-2) and TRBJ2-1; D ambiguous. CDR3 size: 12 residues. V was shortened by 1 base and J by 5 bases, with 3 bases between the two germline ends. CDR1 LGHDT and CDR2 YNNKEL come from the germline V gene (reference sequence). Here the CDR3 DNA reads TGTGCCAGCAGCCAAGCCCACAATGAGCAGTTCTTC. Translated: CASSQAHNEQFF.

The chain uses TRBV6-2 or TRBV6-3 and TRBJ1-5, with D maybe TRBD1 (5 bases). Trimming pared 3 bases from V and 5 bases from J, leaving 14 bases between. Germline assignment: CDR1 MNHEY and CDR2 SVGEGT. This CDR3 is built from 15 residues. CDR3 coding DNA: TGTGCCAGCAGTTATTCCGGGACGCAGGATCAGCCCCAGCATTTT. Translation gives CASSYSGTQDQPQHF.

The chain couples TRBV10-3 to TRBJ1-1; 9 nucleotides match TRBD1. CDR1 and CDR2 from the germline V gene are ENHRY and SYGVKD. With 4 bases clipped from V and 3 bases from J, the junction kept 6 bases outside the gene matches. There are 15 residues in the CDR3. The CDR3 nucleotides read TGTGCCATCAGTGGTTCAGACAGGGGGGACACTGAAGCTTTCTTT. It codes for CAISGSDRGDTEAFF.

This clone was recorded a few times. This chain connects TRBV5-5 to TRBJ1-1; possible D gene TRBD1, 5 bases. The CDR3 has 15 amino acids. Trimming cost V 3 bases and J 0 bases, with 12 bases left between them. CDR1 is SGHKS and CDR2 is YYEKEE in the germline V gene (reference sequence). CDR3 region: CASSSVGVMNTEAFF. The CDR3 DNA follows: TGTGCCAGCAGCTCTGTAGGGGTCATGAACACTGAAGCTTTCTTT.

The chain employs TRBV9 and TRBJ2-2, with D possibly matching TRBD1 (5 bases). Germline-derived CDR1 and CDR2 are SGDLS and YYNGEE. The V end lost 9 bases, the J end lost 1 base, and 13 bases lay between the germline ends. This CDR3 is 14 amino acids long. CDR3 DNA sequence: TGTGCCACGGGCAGGGAATTGAACACCGGGGAGCTGTTTTTT. It is translated as CATGRELNTGELFF.

The sample holds many counts of this clone. This chain joins TRBV14 and TRBJ1-6; 8 bases align to TRBD1. Germline CDR1 and CDR2: SGHDN and FVKESK. The CDR3 runs to 16 residues. J lost 9 bases, V lost 4 bases, and 11 bases had no gene match. Here the CDR3 DNA reads TGTGCCAGCAGCCGAACCCACGGGACAGGCCTTTCACCCCTCCACTTT. It codes for CASSRTHGTGLSPLHF.

The DNA for the CDR3 is TGTGCCAGCAGCGTTCGGACAGGGGGTCAAGAAAAACTGTTTTTT. Translated: CASSVRTGGQEKLFF. This chain uses TRBV9 with TRBJ1-4; 10 bases are shared with TRBD1. This CDR3 is built from 15 residues. Per the germline V gene, CDR1 is SGDLS and CDR2 is YYNGEE. Trimming at V came to 2 bases and at J to 8 bases, leaving 6 bases not matched to a gene.

This clone was found once. The CDR3 here is CASSLFNEQYF. CDR3 DNA sequence: TGTGCCAGCAGCTTGTTCAACGAGCAGTACTTC. The chain is built from TRBV5-5 and TRBJ2-7; D gene uncertain. The germline gives CDR1 SGHKS, CDR2 YYEKEE (reference sequence). The CDR3 totals 11 residues. V lost 1 base, J lost 5 bases, and 4 bases lay in between.

The chain uses TRBV6-5 and TRBJ1-1; 8 bases line up with TRBD1. V dropped 6 bases and J dropped 3; count of bases not matched to a gene: 3. Germline-derived CDR1 and CDR2 are MNHEY and SVGAGI. The CDR3 spans 13 residues. Here the CDR3 DNA reads TGTGCCAGCAGACAGACAGGGGACACTGAAGCTTTCTTT. This codes for CASRQTGDTEAFF.

The CDR3 protein is CASSSPLRTEAFF. The CDR3 nucleotides are TGTGCCAGCAGTTCCCCCTTGAGGACTGAAGCTTTCTTT. The V gene is TRBV12-3 or TRBV12-4, the J gene TRBJ1-1; D not resolved. The V and J ends lost 4 bases and 5 bases respectively, with 11 bases between them. The CDR3 has 13 residues.

The rearrangement uses TRBV30 and TRBJ1-6; TRBD1 is a possible D gene (6 bases). The CDR3 has 15 residues. V lost 0 bases to trimming and J lost 4 bases, with 10 bases between them. Per germline, CDR1 GTSNPN and CDR2 SVGIG (reference sequence). Here the CDR3 reads CAWSVGGEYNSPLHF. The CDR3 nucleotides read TGTGCCTGGAGTGTGGGGGGCGAGTATAATTCACCCCTCCACTTT.

The chain is built from TRBV19 and TRBJ1-5; D is perhaps TRBD1 (5 bases). Germline CDR1 is LNHDA and CDR2 is SQIVND (reference sequence). This CDR3 is 12 amino acids long. V was pared by 3 bases and J by 7 bases, with 7 bases between. The DNA for the CDR3 is TGTGCCAGTAGTATGAGGGACCAGCCCCAGCATTTT. Its translation: CASSMRDQPQHF.

The genes are TRBV3-1 (or the pseudogene TRBV3-2) and TRBJ1-3; no definite D call. Trimming pared 0 bases from V and 0 bases from J, leaving 12 bases between. The CDR3 runs 17 residues. The V gene's germline CDR1 is LGHDT and CDR2 YNNKEL (reference sequence). The CDR3 sequence is CASSQEIVAGSGNTIYF. The CDR3 nucleotides are TGTGCCAGCAGCCAAGAAATAGTGGCCGGCTCTGGAAACACCATATATTTT.

This sequence joins TRBV7-2 and TRBJ2-7, with 10 bases fitting TRBD2. Losses at the gene ends were 5 bases for V and 5 bases for J; bases not matched to a gene: 9. This CDR3 is 15 amino acids long. Germline V lookup: CDR1 SGHTA, CDR2 FQGNSA. CDR3 sequence reads: CASSIAGTSVNEQYF. In DNA, the CDR3 is TGTGCCAGCAGCATCGCCGGGACTAGCGTTAACGAGCAGTACTTC.

The chain carries TRBV9 and TRBJ2-2, with 7 bases lining up with TRBD1. The CDR3 contains 14 residues. Germline trimming cut 7 bases from V and 3 bases from J; bases unmatched to any gene: 6. Looked up from germline, CDR1 is SGDLS and CDR2 is YYNGEE. CDR3 protein: CASQDRSYTGELFF. The CDR3 coding sequence is TGTGCCAGCCAGGACAGGAGTTACACCGGGGAGCTGTTTTTT.